These 7 T cell receptor beta chains originate from one sample sequenced in a study of cytomegalovirus exposure and HLA in healthy donors (dated by TCRdb to 2015 to 2018). Libraries were made using the immunoSEQ multiplex PCR assay. For the multiplex PCR, a mixture combining 60 forward primers for TCR Vbeta segments and 13 reverse primers for TCR Jbeta segments was used. This is the immuneACCESS table as TCRdb keeps it, with only in-frame sequences that have V and J called. A part of the clones is gone; compared with another copy, unresolved V genes explain less than half, and the rest is unexplained. The sample has about 190,000 clones on record, roughly four fifths of them singletons. Approximately 3% of the sample rests with the top ten. Sample: PBMCs. The source is a woman younger than 45 in good health and CMV-seropositive.

The chain uses TRBV11-2 and TRBJ2-7; 9 bases line up with TRBD2. CDR1 is SGHAT, CDR2 FQNNGV, per germline. The CDR3 spans 14 residues. The trim removed 5 bases at V and 2 bases at J, leaving 4 bases unmatched. CDR3 in DNA: TGTGCCAGCAGCGGTTGGACTAGCGCCTACGAGCAGTACTTC. Amino acids: CASSGWTSAYEQYF.

The gene calls are TRBV5-1 and TRBJ1-2, with 7 bases aligning to TRBD1. The CDR3 consists of 14 residues. J lost 4 bases, V lost 2 bases, and 5 bases had no gene match. The V gene's germline CDR1 is SGHRS and CDR2 YFSETQ. The CDR3 DNA reads as TGCGCCAGCAGCTTAGGGGGCCCCGGCTATGGCTACACCTTC. This sequence encodes CASSLGGPGYGYTF. Full variable domain (remainder filled in from reference TRBV5-1 and TRBJ1-2): KAGVTQTPRYLIKTRGQQVTLSCSPISGHRSVSWYQQTPGQGLQFLFEYFSETQRNKGNFPGRFSGRQFSNSRSEMNVSTLELGDSALYLCASSLGGPGYGYTFGSGTRLTVV.

The chain carries TRBV11-2 and TRBJ1-4, with 9 bases lining up with TRBD1. Germline-derived CDR1 and CDR2 are SGHAT and FQNNGV. Germline trimming cut 5 bases from V and 3 bases from J; bases unmatched to any gene: 10. CDR3 length equals 17 residues. DNA for the CDR3: TGTGCCAGCAGCAGAGATGGACAGGGGCGGCCTAATGAAAAACTGTTTTTT. Translating it yields CASSRDGQGRPNEKLFF.

V and J are TRBV5-1 and TRBJ2-7; 7 nucleotides agree with TRBD2. J was trimmed by 4 bases and V by 0 bases; bases with no gene match: 10. CDR1 is SGHRS, CDR2 YFSETQ, per germline. CDR3 length: 16 residues. The CDR3, as DNA: TGCGCCAGCAGCTTGGTTGCGGGAGCGGGTGAGTACGAGCAGTACTTC. Encoded protein: CASSLVAGAGEYEQYF.

This chain connects TRBV15 to TRBJ1-4; TRBD1 aligns across 8 bases. The CDR3 consists of 16 residues. Germline V lookup: CDR1 LNHNV, CDR2 YYDKDF (reference sequence). V dropped 2 bases and J dropped 3; count of bases not matched to a gene: 5. The chain's CDR3 is CATSRPGGQANEKLFF. CDR3 DNA: TGTGCCACCAGCAGACCAGGGGGCCAGGCTAATGAAAAACTGTTTTTT.

The table lists this clone with a count of one. The DNA for the CDR3 is TGCGCCAGCAGCCAAGGGGGACAGGGTGCTAACTATGGCTACACCTTC. This encodes CASSQGGQGANYGYTF. The chain has TRBV4-1 and TRBJ1-2; 9 positions match TRBD1. The CDR3 sequence is 16 residues long. Trimming cost V 1 base and J 0 bases; bases outside gene matches: 3. CDR1 MGHRA and CDR2 YSYEKL come from the germline V gene.

The chain links TRBV19 to TRBJ1-1; D not certain. CDR3 length equals 14 residues. The germline gives CDR1 LNHDA, CDR2 SQIVND (reference sequence). Between the trimmed V and J ends, which lost 0 bases and 0 bases, there was a span of 5 bases. The CDR3 DNA reads as TGTGCCAGTAGTATAGATTTAGTGAACACTGAAGCTTTCTTT. Translation gives CASSIDLVNTEAFF.